This T cell receptor (beta chain) was found in a study of regulatory T cells in long-lasting Graves disease. Combining iRepertoire HTBI primers with Arm-PCR of CDR3 regions, the authors built TCR beta libraries. TCRdb re-analysed the multiplex PCR reads in MiXCR, keeping a single row per CDR3 protein. The sample consists of 400,000 to 500,000 distinct CDR3 sequences, about 20% of them appearing once. Time point denoted: persistent/refractory GD, antithyroid drugs over 5 years with positive TRAb. Construction of the TCR library relied on RNA isolated from PBMCs. Graves' disease diagnosis followed American Thyroid Association guidelines. This sample comprised peripheral blood mononuclear cells (PBMCs), obtained when the disease was refractory, from a patient treated with antithyroid drugs. This clonotype was obtained from a female donor with Graves disease.

The CDR3 nucleotides are TGTGCCAGGCAACCCGGCAATCAGCCCCAGCATTTT. Translation: CARQPGNQPQHF. The chain recombines TRBV28 with TRBJ1-5; D is ambiguous. The CDR3 contains 12 residues. Germline V gene sequence: CDR1 MDHEN, CDR2 SYDVKM. Deletions cut 9 bases from V and 2 bases from J, with 8 bases between.